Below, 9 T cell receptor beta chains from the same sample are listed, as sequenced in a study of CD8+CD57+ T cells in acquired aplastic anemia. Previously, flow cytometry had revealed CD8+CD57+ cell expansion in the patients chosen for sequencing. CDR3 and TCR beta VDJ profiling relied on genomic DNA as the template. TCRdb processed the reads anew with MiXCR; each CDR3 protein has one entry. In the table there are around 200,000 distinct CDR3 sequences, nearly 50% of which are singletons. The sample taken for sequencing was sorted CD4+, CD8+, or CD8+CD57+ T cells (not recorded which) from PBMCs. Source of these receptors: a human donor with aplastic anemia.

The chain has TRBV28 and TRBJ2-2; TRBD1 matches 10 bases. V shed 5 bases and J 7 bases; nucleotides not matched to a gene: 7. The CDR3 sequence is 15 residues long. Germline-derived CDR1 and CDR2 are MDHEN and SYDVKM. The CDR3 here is CASSPGTGDCGELFF. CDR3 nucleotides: TGTGCCAGCAGTCCCGGGACAGGGGACTGCGGGGAGCTGTTTTTT.

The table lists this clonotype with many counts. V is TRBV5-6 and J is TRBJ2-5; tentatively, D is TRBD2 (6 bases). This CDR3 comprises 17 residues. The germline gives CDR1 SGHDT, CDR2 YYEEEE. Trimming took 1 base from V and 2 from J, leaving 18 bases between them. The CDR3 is CASSLTGAGTGQETQYF. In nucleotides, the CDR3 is TGTGCCAGCAGCTTGACTGGTGCCGGGACTGGACAAGAGACCCAGTACTTC.

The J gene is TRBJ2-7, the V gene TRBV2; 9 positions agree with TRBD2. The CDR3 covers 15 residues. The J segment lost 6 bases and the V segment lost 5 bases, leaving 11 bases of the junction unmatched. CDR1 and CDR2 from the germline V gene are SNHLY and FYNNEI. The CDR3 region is CASSRKSGLASEQYF. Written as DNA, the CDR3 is TGTGCCAGCAGTCGAAAATCGGGACTAGCTTCCGAGCAGTACTTC.

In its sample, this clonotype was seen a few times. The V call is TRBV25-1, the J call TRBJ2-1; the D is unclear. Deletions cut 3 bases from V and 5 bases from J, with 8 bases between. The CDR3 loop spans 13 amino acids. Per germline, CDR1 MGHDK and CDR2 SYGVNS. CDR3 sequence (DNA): TGTGCCAGCAGTGATCGGCTGAACAATGAGCAGTTCTTC. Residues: CASSDRLNNEQFF.

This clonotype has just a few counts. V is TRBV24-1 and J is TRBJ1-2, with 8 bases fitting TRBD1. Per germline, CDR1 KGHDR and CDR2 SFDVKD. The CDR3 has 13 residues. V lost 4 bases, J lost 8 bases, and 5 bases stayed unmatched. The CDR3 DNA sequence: TGTGCCACCAGTGAGCAGGGGGCGGCGGGCTACACCTTC. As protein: CATSEQGAAGYTF.

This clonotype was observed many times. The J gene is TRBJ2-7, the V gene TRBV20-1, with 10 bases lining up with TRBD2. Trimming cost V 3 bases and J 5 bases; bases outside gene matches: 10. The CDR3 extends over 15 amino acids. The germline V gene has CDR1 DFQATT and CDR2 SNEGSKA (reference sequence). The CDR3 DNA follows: TGCAGTGCTAGCTTTGGGTCTAGCGGGAGAGACGAGCAGTACTTC. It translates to CSASFGSSGRDEQYF.

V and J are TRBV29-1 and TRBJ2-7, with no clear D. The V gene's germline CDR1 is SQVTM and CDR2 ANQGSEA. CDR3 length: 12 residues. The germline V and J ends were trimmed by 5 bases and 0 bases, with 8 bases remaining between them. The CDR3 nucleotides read TGCAGCGTTCTCCAGGACTCCTACGAGCAGTACTTC. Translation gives CSVLQDSYEQYF.

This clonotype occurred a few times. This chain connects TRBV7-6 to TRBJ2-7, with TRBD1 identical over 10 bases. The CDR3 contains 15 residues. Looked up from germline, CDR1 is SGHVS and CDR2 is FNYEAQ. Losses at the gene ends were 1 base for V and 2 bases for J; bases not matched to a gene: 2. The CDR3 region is CASSLGQGATYEQYF. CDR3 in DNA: TGTGCCAGCAGCTTAGGACAGGGGGCCACCTACGAGCAGTACTTC.

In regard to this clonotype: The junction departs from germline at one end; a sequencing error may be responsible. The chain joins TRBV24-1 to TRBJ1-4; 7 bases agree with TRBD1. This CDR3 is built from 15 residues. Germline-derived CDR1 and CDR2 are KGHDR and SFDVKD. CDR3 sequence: CATSEGTATNEKLLF. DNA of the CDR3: TGTGCCACCAGTGAAGGGACAGCAACTAATGAAAAACTGCTTTTT.